The rows below give T cell receptor beta chains drawn from one sample of a study of CD8 T cells in ankylosing spondylitis. TCRdb recomputed calls from the 5' RACE reads with MiXCR, one row per CDR3 protein. The sample shows more than 95,000 distinct CDR3 sequences, over 6.5% of them seen only once. Sequencing used blood, either unsorted or a sorted T cell fraction (not recorded which). These receptors were obtained from a male donor with ankylosing spondylitis or in good health (not recorded which). The CDR3 runs from the conserved cysteine through the conserved F or W. The D gene is left open where the match is weak. Rows may omit the clone size; those that give it use once, few, many or a size class.

v_gene: TRBV18
j_gene: TRBJ1-6
abundance: many
d_gene: -
CDR3nt: TGTGCCAGCTCACCACGTTCGGGTAATTCACCCCTCCACTTT
CDR3aa: CASSPRSGNSPLHF

v_gene: TRBV27
j_gene: TRBJ2-7
abundance: many
d_gene: -
CDR3nt: TGTGCCAGCAGCCCCCGGGGCCTCTCCTACGAGCAGTACTTC
CDR3aa: CASSPRGLSYEQYF

v_gene: TRBV27
j_gene: TRBJ1-1
abundance: few
d_gene: TRBD1
CDR3nt: TGTGCCAGCAGTTTAGGGACAGGGGGCTGGAACACTGAAGCTTTCTTT
CDR3aa: CASSLGTGGWNTEAFF

v_gene: TRBV29-1
j_gene: TRBJ2-2
abundance: many
d_gene: -
CDR3nt: TGCAGCGTTGAAGGAGCACGAAACACCGGGGAGCTGTTTTTT
CDR3aa: CSVEGARNTGELFF

v_gene: TRBV4-1
j_gene: TRBJ2-1
abundance: many
d_gene: -
CDR3nt: TGCGCCAGCAGCCAAGTACACAATGAGCAGTTCTTC
CDR3aa: CASSQVHNEQFF

v_gene: TRBV7-9
j_gene: TRBJ2-5
abundance: few
d_gene: TRBD1
CDR3nt: TGTGCCAGCAGCGACCGGACAGGGGGAGAGACCCAGTACTTC
CDR3aa: CASSDRTGGETQYF

v_gene: TRBV4-3
j_gene: TRBJ1-2
abundance: many
d_gene: TRBD1
CDR3nt: TGCGCCAGCAGCCGCAGGGGGGACTATGGCTACACCTTC
CDR3aa: CASSRRGDYGYTF

v_gene: TRBV7-2
j_gene: TRBJ1-2
abundance: many
d_gene: -
CDR3nt: TGTGCCAGCAGCTTCAACAGGGAATATGGCTACACCTTC
CDR3aa: CASSFNREYGYTF

v_gene: TRBV29-1
j_gene: TRBJ1-1
abundance: many
d_gene: TRBD1
CDR3nt: TGCAGCGTTGGATGGGACAGGGGTCTTAAACTGAACACTGAAGCTTTCTTT
CDR3aa: CSVGWDRGLKLNTEAFF

v_gene: TRBV6-2/TRBV6-3
j_gene: TRBJ1-2
abundance: many
d_gene: TRBD1
CDR3nt: TGTGCCAGCAGCGGGACAGGCCGCCTACTTGGCTACACCTTC
CDR3aa: CASSGTGRLLGYTF

v_gene: TRBV5-4
j_gene: TRBJ1-1
abundance: many
d_gene: -
CDR3nt: TGTGCCAGCAGCTTGGGTCGGGGGAACACTGAAGCTTTCTTT
CDR3aa: CASSLGRGNTEAFF

v_gene: TRBV7-9
j_gene: TRBJ2-5
abundance: many
d_gene: -
CDR3nt: TGTGCCAGCAGCTTCTCTCACCTCACAGGGGAGACCCAGTACTTC
CDR3aa: CASSFSHLTGETQYF

v_gene: TRBV12-3/TRBV12-4
j_gene: TRBJ1-1
abundance: -
d_gene: -
CDR3nt: TGTGCCAGCAGTTTAAGTACGAACACTGAAGCTTTCTTT
CDR3aa: CASSLSTNTEAFF

v_gene: TRBV10-3
j_gene: TRBJ2-3
abundance: many
d_gene: -
CDR3nt: TGTGCCATCAGGAGGGACAACACAGATACGCAGTATTTT
CDR3aa: CAIRRDNTDTQYF

v_gene: TRBV10-3
j_gene: TRBJ1-4
abundance: many
d_gene: -
CDR3nt: TGTGCCATCAGTGTCCATACCGGGACGAGAGGAGAGCTGTTTTTT
CDR3aa: CAISVHTGTRGELFF

v_gene: TRBV5-1
j_gene: TRBJ2-1
abundance: many
d_gene: -
CDR3nt: TGCGCCAGCAGCCTGGCCGTAACCTCCTACAATGAGCAGTTCTTC
CDR3aa: CASSLAVTSYNEQFF

v_gene: TRBV7-8
j_gene: TRBJ1-5
abundance: many
d_gene: -
CDR3nt: TGTGCCAGTTCGTTGGGACCGCTCAATCAGCCCCAGCATTTT
CDR3aa: CASSLGPLNQPQHF

v_gene: TRBV29-1
j_gene: TRBJ2-7
abundance: -
d_gene: TRBD1
CDR3nt: TGCAGCGCCGGGGGACAGGCACTTTACGAGCAGTACTTC
CDR3aa: CSAGGQALYEQYF

v_gene: TRBV20-1
j_gene: TRBJ2-1
abundance: many
d_gene: -
CDR3nt: TGCAGTGCTCGACCAGGGGCAGGGGGGTCTCGGGGGATATACAATGAGCAGTTCTTC
CDR3aa: CSARPGAGGSRGIYNEQFF

v_gene: TRBV6-1
j_gene: TRBJ2-3
abundance: many
d_gene: TRBD1
CDR3nt: TGTGCCAGCAGTGCCCTGACAGGGAACACAGATACGCAGTATTTT
CDR3aa: CASSALTGNTDTQYF

v_gene: TRBV7-2
j_gene: TRBJ2-7
abundance: many
d_gene: TRBD2
CDR3nt: TGTGCCAGCAGCTCCGGGGGGGTGGTTACCTACGAGCAGTACTTC
CDR3aa: CASSSGGVVTYEQYF

v_gene: TRBV7-6
j_gene: TRBJ1-5
abundance: many
d_gene: TRBD1
CDR3nt: TGTGCCAGCAGCCCCGGGACAGGGGAGTATAGCAATCAGCCCCAGCATTTT
CDR3aa: CASSPGTGEYSNQPQHF

v_gene: TRBV7-9
j_gene: TRBJ2-1
abundance: many
d_gene: TRBD2
CDR3nt: TGTGCCAGCAGCTTAGGCCCTGGCGGGGGGGCGTACAATGAGCAGTTCTTC
CDR3aa: CASSLGPGGGAYNEQFF

v_gene: TRBV12-3/TRBV12-4
j_gene: TRBJ2-1
abundance: -
d_gene: -
CDR3nt: TGTGCCAGCAGTTTGTTGGTAGCGGAGTACAATGAGCAGTTCTTC
CDR3aa: CASSLLVAEYNEQFF

v_gene: TRBV20-1
j_gene: TRBJ2-1
abundance: many
d_gene: -
CDR3nt: TGCAGTGCGCTCCCGGGACTCAGAGCCTTTTACCTCTCCTACAATGAGCAGTTCTTC
CDR3aa: CSALPGLRAFYLSYNEQFF

v_gene: TRBV20-1
j_gene: TRBJ1-2
abundance: many
d_gene: TRBD1
CDR3nt: TGCAGTGCTAGGGTGACAGGGGATGGCTACACCTTC
CDR3aa: CSARVTGDGYTF

v_gene: TRBV5-6
j_gene: TRBJ1-1
abundance: many
d_gene: TRBD1
CDR3nt: TGTGCCAGCAGCCTACGGACAGGGATCGAGACTGAAGCTTTCTTT
CDR3aa: CASSLRTGIETEAFF

v_gene: TRBV4-2
j_gene: TRBJ1-1
abundance: many
d_gene: TRBD1
CDR3nt: TGTGCCAGCGCTTCGACAGGGGTTGGGAACACTGAAGCTTTCTTT
CDR3aa: CASASTGVGNTEAFF

v_gene: TRBV4-1
j_gene: TRBJ2-3
abundance: many
d_gene: TRBD2
CDR3nt: TGCGCCAGCAGCCAAAGCGGGAGAAAGGCAGATACGCAGTATTTT
CDR3aa: CASSQSGRKADTQYF

v_gene: TRBV5-1
j_gene: TRBJ2-1
abundance: many
d_gene: TRBD2
CDR3nt: TGCGCCAGCAGCCCCGGACTAGCGGGAGGGTCGATGAATGAGCAGTTCTTC
CDR3aa: CASSPGLAGGSMNEQFF

v_gene: TRBV5-1
j_gene: TRBJ2-1
abundance: few
d_gene: TRBD2
CDR3nt: TGCGCCAGCAGTGGGCTAGCGGGAGCCTATGAGCAGTTCTTC
CDR3aa: CASSGLAGAYEQFF

v_gene: TRBV7-2
j_gene: TRBJ2-3
abundance: many
d_gene: TRBD2
CDR3nt: TGTGCCAGCAGCTTAGCGATAGCGGGAGGAAACACAGATACGCAGTATTTT
CDR3aa: CASSLAIAGGNTDTQYF

v_gene: TRBV20-1
j_gene: TRBJ2-3
abundance: -
d_gene: -
CDR3nt: TGCAGTGCTAGAGATTTTTACGGGGAGGAGCGTGATACGCAGTATTTT
CDR3aa: CSARDFYGEERDTQYF

v_gene: TRBV5-1
j_gene: TRBJ2-7
abundance: many
d_gene: -
CDR3nt: TGCGCCAGCAGCTTGGGCGGACAGCCCTACGAGCAGTACTTC
CDR3aa: CASSLGGQPYEQYF

v_gene: TRBV20-1
j_gene: TRBJ2-3
abundance: many
d_gene: -
CDR3nt: TGCAGTGCTCTACCCCCGGGAGAAGCAGATACGCAGTATTTT
CDR3aa: CSALPPGEADTQYF

v_gene: TRBV24-1
j_gene: TRBJ2-1
abundance: many
d_gene: -
CDR3nt: TGTGCCACCAGTGTTAACAATGAGCAGTTCTTC
CDR3aa: CATSVNNEQFF

v_gene: TRBV15
j_gene: TRBJ2-3
abundance: many
d_gene: TRBD2
CDR3nt: TGTGCCACCAGCAGAGGACCCGGGGGGGGGCCGGTAGATACGCAGTATTTT
CDR3aa: CATSRGPGGGPVDTQYF

v_gene: TRBV20-1
j_gene: TRBJ1-5
abundance: many
d_gene: TRBD1
CDR3nt: TGCAGTGCTAGGCCACGGACAGGGGAATACAATCAGCCCCAGCATTTT
CDR3aa: CSARPRTGEYNQPQHF

v_gene: TRBV20-1
j_gene: TRBJ1-2
abundance: many
d_gene: -
CDR3nt: TGCAGTGCAGCGAACCCCATAGATAACTATGGCTACACCTTC
CDR3aa: CSAANPIDNYGYTF

v_gene: TRBV6-7
j_gene: TRBJ2-1
abundance: few
d_gene: -
CDR3nt: TGTGCCAGCAACCCCTCCGGAGTGGCGGGGGCCGTACCTTCCTACAATGAGCAGTTCTTC
CDR3aa: CASNPSGVAGAVPSYNEQFF

v_gene: TRBV7-2
j_gene: TRBJ1-2
abundance: few
d_gene: -
CDR3nt: TGTGCCAGCAGCATGACAACCGATCTTTATGGCTACACCTTC
CDR3aa: CASSMTTDLYGYTF

v_gene: TRBV5-6
j_gene: TRBJ2-1
abundance: many
d_gene: -
CDR3nt: TGTGCCAGCAGCACAAGAATCGTGGGGAATGAGCAGTTCTTC
CDR3aa: CASSTRIVGNEQFF

v_gene: TRBV7-2
j_gene: TRBJ2-1
abundance: few
d_gene: TRBD2
CDR3nt: TGTGCCAGCAGCTTAGCGGGGACTAGCGGGAGGACTGAGCAGTTCTTC
CDR3aa: CASSLAGTSGRTEQFF

v_gene: TRBV6-2/TRBV6-3
j_gene: TRBJ1-5
abundance: many
d_gene: TRBD1
CDR3nt: TGTGCCAGCAGGGGGACAGGGGTTCTCAATCAGCCCCAGCATTTT
CDR3aa: CASRGTGVLNQPQHF

v_gene: TRBV29-1
j_gene: TRBJ2-1
abundance: many
d_gene: -
CDR3nt: TGCAGCGTAGGGACCACTAGCTCCTACAATGAGCAGTTCTTC
CDR3aa: CSVGTTSSYNEQFF

v_gene: TRBV29-1
j_gene: TRBJ1-5
abundance: many
d_gene: -
CDR3nt: TGCAGCGTTGAAGGAGGGGGTCAGCCCCAGCATTTT
CDR3aa: CSVEGGGQPQHF

v_gene: TRBV20-1
j_gene: TRBJ2-1
abundance: -
d_gene: -
CDR3nt: TGCAGTGCTAGAGATAGACACAATGAGCAGTTCTTC
CDR3aa: CSARDRHNEQFF

v_gene: TRBV20-1
j_gene: TRBJ1-1
abundance: many
d_gene: -
CDR3nt: TGCAGTGCTCTAATAGGTGGGAACACTGAAGCTTTCTTT
CDR3aa: CSALIGGNTEAFF

v_gene: TRBV3-1
j_gene: TRBJ2-4
abundance: many
d_gene: -
CDR3nt: TGTGCCAGTGCTGAGACCCCTAACATTCAGTACTTC
CDR3aa: CASAETPNIQYF

v_gene: TRBV6-5
j_gene: TRBJ2-7
abundance: many
d_gene: -
CDR3nt: TGTGCCAGCAGTTACCACCCCTCCTACGAGCAGTACTTC
CDR3aa: CASSYHPSYEQYF

v_gene: TRBV7-2
j_gene: TRBJ1-5
abundance: -
d_gene: -
CDR3nt: TGTGCCAGCAGCTATCCGGGTGATCAGCCCCAGCATTTT
CDR3aa: CASSYPGDQPQHF

v_gene: TRBV20-1
j_gene: TRBJ2-4
abundance: few
d_gene: -
CDR3nt: TGCAGTGCTAGTATACTTGCCAAAAACATTCAGTACTTC
CDR3aa: CSASILAKNIQYF

v_gene: TRBV7-3
j_gene: TRBJ1-3
abundance: many
d_gene: -
CDR3nt: TGTGCCAGCAGCGTACAGAAATCTGGAAACACCATATATTTT
CDR3aa: CASSVQKSGNTIYF